Included here is one T cell receptor (beta chain) sequence, with context. Clones were sequenced by immunoSEQ multiplex PCR, and TCRdb holds only the in-frame ones, with some missing. This sample has some 35,000 clones, with 93% found just once. The data were taken from a study of control samples from healthy donors and cancer patients. With 3 bases removed from V and 2 bases from J, the gap between germline ends came to 7 bases. The CDR3 runs 13 residues. CDR1 and CDR2 (germline): WNHNN, SYGVQD (reference sequence). This receptor was taken from a man between 40 and 49 years old with colorectal cancer. Input material: PBMCs. The V and J genes are TRBV10-1 and TRBJ1-2; D gene ambiguous. CDR3 loop: CASSEQSNYGYTF. CDR3 coding DNA: TGCGCCAGCAGTGAACAGAGCAACTATGGCTACACCTTC.